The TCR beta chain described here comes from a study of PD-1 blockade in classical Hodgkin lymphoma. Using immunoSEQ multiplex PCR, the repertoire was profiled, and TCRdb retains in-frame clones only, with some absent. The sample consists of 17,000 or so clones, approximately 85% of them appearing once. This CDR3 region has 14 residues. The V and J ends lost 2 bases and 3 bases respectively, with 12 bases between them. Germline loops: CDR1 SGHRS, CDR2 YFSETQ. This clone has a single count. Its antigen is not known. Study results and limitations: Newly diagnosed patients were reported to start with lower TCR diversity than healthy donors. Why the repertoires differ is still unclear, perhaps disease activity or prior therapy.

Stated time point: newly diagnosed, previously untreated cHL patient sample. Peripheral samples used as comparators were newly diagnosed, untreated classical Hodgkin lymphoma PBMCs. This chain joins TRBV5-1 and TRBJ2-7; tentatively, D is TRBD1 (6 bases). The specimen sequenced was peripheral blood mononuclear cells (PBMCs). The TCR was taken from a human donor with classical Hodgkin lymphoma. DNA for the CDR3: TGCGCCAGCAGCTTATTGGGACACCACTACGAGCAGTACTTC. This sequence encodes CASSLLGHHYEQYF.